This T cell receptor (beta chain) was sequenced in a study of blood T cells in healthy people across ages. Findings of the study overall: Since the PBMCs were unsorted, naive and antigen-experienced cells could not be conclusively compared. The fall in TCR beta diversity per million T cells was roughly linear with age.

PBMCs were isolated at a quantity of at least 7 million per sample. Per sample, no less than 5.5 micrograms of total RNA were extracted. With respect to this clonotype: Antigen: not known.

The authors ran a second PCR of about 6 to 11 cycles using a sample-barcoded 5' primer and a J-beta primer mix. TCRdb ran MiXCR on the 5' RACE reads and lists one entry per CDR3 protein. The table records 1,500,000 or so distinct CDR3 sequences, roughly 60% of them present only once. The clonotype originates from a man in his late teens or twenties in good health. The sequenced sample was blood.

This CDR3 reads CSAGRPNTEAFF. The CDR3 bases are TGCAGCGCGGGGCGACCAAACACTGAAGCTTTCTTT. The rearrangement links TRBV29-1 to TRBJ1-1; D may be TRBD1 (5 bases). Between the trimmed V and J ends, which lost 7 bases and 2 bases, there was a span of 11 bases. CDR3 length: 12 residues. The V gene's germline CDR1 is SQVTM and CDR2 ANQGSEA.